This T cell receptor (beta chain) was identified during a study of T cells in Graves' hyperthyroidism and ophthalmopathy. TCR beta CDR3 sequences were amplified from RNA transcripts. The study used the HTBI primer set for a first-round RT-PCR of the TCR CDR3. TCRdb fed the multiplex PCR reads into MiXCR, producing one record per CDR3 protein. Found here are about 640,000 distinct CDR3 sequences, around 20% of them singletons; the top ten hold about 35%. This clonotype was counted at least ten times. Disease duration was under 3 months in the ophthalmopathy patients, who also had a Clinical Activity Score of at least 3 and a NOSPECS grade of at least 4. This clonotype originated in a man aged 25-45 years with Graves' ophthalmopathy. Sequencing was carried out using blood.

CDR3 sequence reads: CASSYSEAGGSYEQYF. The CDR3 region has the DNA TGTGCCAGCAGTTACTCGGAAGCGGGAGGCTCCTACGAGCAGTACTTC. V and J are TRBV6-5 and TRBJ2-7; 9 nucleotides align to TRBD2. J was trimmed by 0 bases and V by 0 bases; bases with no gene match: 3. Germline CDR1 reads MNHEY; CDR2 reads SVGAGI. The CDR3 totals 16 residues.